Sequencing of this TCR beta chain was carried out in a study of T cell responses to AZD1222 COVID-19 vaccine. The study's findings and limits: Possibly, clonal diversity was underestimated; donors were largely white British and included more females.

As for this clone: The target antigen is unknown.

After removal of 4 bases from V and 7 bases from J, the junction contained 6 bases not matched to a gene. The CDR3 is 15 residues long. Germline-derived CDR1 and CDR2 are ENHRY and SYGVKD. Sequencing used immunoSEQ multiplex PCR; TCRdb keeps in-frame clones, though not all of them. The table records approximately 150,000 clones, approximately 91% of them present only once. The rearrangement joins TRBV10-3 to TRBJ1-6, with TRBD1 identical over 8 bases. The clonotype was recovered from an adult who received the MenACWY meningococcal vaccine as a control. The sample here was peripheral blood, taken 28 days after the second dose of the MenACWY control vaccine. The CDR3 loop is CAISGGQGVNSPLHF. In nucleotides, the CDR3 is TGTGCCATCAGTGGAGGACAGGGAGTGAATTCACCCCTCCACTTT.